Listed below are T cell receptor beta chains from one sample, sequenced in a study of identical twins. MiXCR was run by TCRdb on the 5' RACE reads, yielding one entry per CDR3 protein. This table has nearly 900,000 distinct CDR3 sequences, 9% to 15% appearing once. The sample also formed part of further work on yellow fever vaccine responses in identical twins.

The sample was PBMCs. The receptors stem from a woman aged 18-30 years in good health. Both conserved end residues are part of each CDR3. D genes are given only for firm matches. Clone sizes are given selectively: once, few, many, or a class where the clone is expanded.

abundance	v_gene	d_gene	j_gene	CDR3nt	CDR3aa
-	TRBV28	TRBD1	TRBJ2-4	TGTGCCAGCAGTTCCGGACAGGGAAGGTACATTCAGTACTTC	CASSSGQGRYIQYF
few	TRBV12-5	-	TRBJ2-3	TGTGCTAGTGGTTCGTCGCGGGATACGAGAGATACGCAGTATTTT	CASGSSRDTRDTQYF
-	TRBV14	-	TRBJ2-7	TGTGCCAGCAGCCTGGCCCGTGTTAGCCTCTACGAGCAGTACTTC	CASSLARVSLYEQYF
-	TRBV9	-	TRBJ1-1	TGTGCCAGCAGCGTAGTGGGGGGCTTGTCTGAAGCTTTCTTT	CASSVVGGLSEAFF
-	TRBV6-1	TRBD1	TRBJ1-5	TGTGCCAGCAGTCCACCGACAGGGATGACGCGGCAGCCCCAGCATTTT	CASSPPTGMTRQPQHF
-	TRBV26	-	TRBJ2-3	TGTGCCAGCAGTTCATACCACGGACTAAATGGAGGCACAGATACGCAGTATTTT	CASSSYHGLNGGTDTQYF
-	TRBV6-1	TRBD1	TRBJ1-2	TGTGCCAGCAGTGGAACAGGGGGAAGACCCTATGGCTACACCTTC	CASSGTGGRPYGYTF
-	TRBV7-2	TRBD2	TRBJ2-7	TGTGCCAGCAGTTCCTCGGGCGGGAGGACCTACGAGCAGTACTTC	CASSSSGGRTYEQYF
few	TRBV4-1	-	TRBJ2-1	TGCGCCAGCAGCCAAGATGGCGGGTTCGATGAGCAGTTCTTC	CASSQDGGFDEQFF
few	TRBV12-3/TRBV12-4	TRBD2	TRBJ2-3	TGTGCCAGCAGTTTAAGGACTAGCGGGAGGGGGAGCACAGATACGCAGTATTTT	CASSLRTSGRGSTDTQYF
few	TRBV15	-	TRBJ2-7	TGTGCCACCAGCAGGCACACGGAGGCCCACGAGCAGTACTTC	CATSRHTEAHEQYF
-	TRBV2	TRBD2	TRBJ2-7	TGTGCCAGCAGTGTGTTAGCGGGGACCTACGAGCAGTACTTC	CASSVLAGTYEQYF
-	TRBV7-2	TRBD2	TRBJ2-7	TGTGCCAGCAGCTTTCTCGGACTAGCGGGAGTCGAGCAGTACTTC	CASSFLGLAGVEQYF
-	TRBV20-1	-	TRBJ2-5	TGCAGTGCCGTAACAGGGGGGGGAGAGACCCAGTACTTC	CSAVTGGGETQYF
many	TRBV20-1	-	TRBJ1-3	TGCAGTGCTAGAGATCCGTGGGCAGGAAACACCATATATTTT	CSARDPWAGNTIYF
few	TRBV7-8	TRBD2	TRBJ2-1	TGTGCCAGCAGCTCCTTCATTGGGGCGGGGGAGAACAATGAGCAGTTCTTC	CASSSFIGAGENNEQFF
many	TRBV4-2	TRBD2	TRBJ2-3	TGTGCCAGCAGCCAAGATCTTATTTGGGCGGGAGCGACAGATACGCAGTATTTT	CASSQDLIWAGATDTQYF
many	TRBV6-5	TRBD1	TRBJ2-5	TGTGCCAGCAGTTCTCCGACAGGGCAAGAGACCCAGTACTTC	CASSSPTGQETQYF
-	TRBV5-1	-	TRBJ2-5	TGCGCCAGCAGCTTGGAGCGAGTAAGCCGAGAGACCCAGTACTTC	CASSLERVSRETQYF
many	TRBV5-1	-	TRBJ1-1	TGCGCCAGCAGCCGAATCACAGGGTCCGAAGCTTTCTTT	CASSRITGSEAFF
few	TRBV7-2	TRBD1	TRBJ1-3	TGTGCCAGCAGCTTAGCGACAGGGGGTGGAAACACCATATATTTT	CASSLATGGGNTIYF
-	TRBV12-3/TRBV12-4	TRBD2	TRBJ2-7	TGTGCCAGCAGCTACCCAGCTGCTAGCGGGAGGGGTTACGAGCAGTACTTC	CASSYPAASGRGYEQYF